This TCR beta chain derives from a study of T cell changes during pregnancy in multiple sclerosis. CDR1 is LGHNA and CDR2 is YSLEER in the germline V gene. The V end lost 6 bases, the J end lost 4 bases, and 6 bases lay between the germline ends. The CDR3 loop spans 12 amino acids. Data came from immunoSEQ multiplex PCR; TCRdb stores just in-frame clones and leaves some out. This sample yields roughly 40,000 clones, of which more than 85% are seen a single time; 0.5% belongs to the top ten. This clone appeared a few times. Sequenced here: CD4+ T cells from peripheral blood mononuclear cells, sampled in the second trimester of pregnancy. V usage is TRBV4-3 and J usage is TRBJ2-2; D unresolved. This TCR was recovered from a female donor in good health, enrolled as a control in a pregnancy study. The CDR3 bases are TGCGCCAGCAGAACATTCACCGGGGAGCTGTTTTTT. As protein: CASRTFTGELFF.